This T cell receptor (beta chain) was recorded in a study of T cells in Graves' hyperthyroidism and ophthalmopathy. The V segment lost 0 bases and the J segment 5 bases; nucleotides outside the gene matches: 3. The CDR3 contains 16 residues. Looked up from germline, CDR1 is LGHNA and CDR2 is YSLEER. TCR beta CDR3 region amplification was performed from RNA transcripts. HTBI primers were employed in a first-round RT-PCR of the TCR CDR3. TCRdb reanalysed the multiplex PCR reads using MiXCR and keeps one entry per CDR3 protein. Of about 500,000 distinct CDR3 sequences listed, roughly 15% are singletons. Only a few counts were recorded for this clonotype.

This sequence originates from a woman in her twenties or thirties with Graves' ophthalmopathy. The source material was blood. J is TRBJ2-1 and V is TRBV4-3; TRBD2 matches at 11 bases. The CDR3 region is CASSQDPGLADNEQFF. CDR3 in DNA: TGCGCCAGCAGCCAAGATCCGGGACTAGCGGACAATGAGCAGTTCTTC.